What follows are 19 T cell receptor beta chains derived from one specimen sequenced in a study of shared T cell receptors in the human thymus. Profiling relied on immunoSEQ multiplex PCR, and the TCRdb table lists in-frame clones only, not all of them. The sample yields hundreds of thousands of clones, roughly 90% seen once. These data were likewise used in another study, on human thymus T cells.

The sample comprised thymocytes. These receptors all stem from a boy under two years old with a congenital heart defect.

The gene calls are TRBV30 and TRBJ2-2; 10 bases fit TRBD2. The CDR3 has 14 residues. CDR1 and CDR2 from the germline V gene are GTSNPN and SVGIG (reference sequence). J gave up 8 bases and V 1 base, and 4 bases lay outside the gene matches. The CDR3 region is CAWSARAGGGELFF. The CDR3, as DNA: TGTGCCTGGAGTGCAAGAGCGGGAGGGGGGGAGCTGTTTTTT.

The chain has TRBV7-9 and TRBJ2-7, with 12 bases lining up with TRBD2. The germline V gene has CDR1 SEHNR and CDR2 FQNEAQ (reference sequence). The CDR3 is 16 residues long. V dropped 5 bases and J dropped 2; count of bases not matched to a gene: 7. The CDR3 spells CASSLSTSGRTYEQYF. CDR3 nucleotide sequence: TGTGCCAGCAGCCTTTCGACTAGCGGGAGAACCTACGAGCAGTACTTC. The full variable domain, rest sourced from reference TRBV7-9 and TRBJ2-7, is DTGVSQNPRHKITKRGQNVTFRCDPISEHNRLYWYRQTLGQGPEFLTYFQNEAQLEKSRLLSDRFSAERPKGSFSTLEIQRTEQGDSAMYLCASSLSTSGRTYEQYFGPGTRLTVT.

V and J are TRBV27 and TRBJ2-7; 11 positions match TRBD2. Trimming removed 5 bases from V and 6 bases from J; junction bases left unmatched: 6. The length of the CDR3 is 14 residues. CDR1 is MNHEY and CDR2 is SMNVEV in the germline V gene (reference sequence). DNA for the CDR3: TGTGCCAGCAGTACGACTAGCGGGATATGCGAGCAGTACTTC. It is translated as CASSTTSGICEQYF.

This sequence joins TRBV14 and TRBJ2-3, with 9 bases that match TRBD1. The CDR3 has 16 amino acids. CDR1 is SGHDN and CDR2 is FVKESK in the germline V gene. V trimming: 2 bases; J trimming: 3 bases; junction bases outside the gene matches: 6. In DNA, the CDR3 is TGTGCCAGCAGCCAACCGGGACAGGGTGGTACAGATACGCAGTATTTT. This sequence encodes CASSQPGQGGTDTQYF.

This clone appeared a few times. This rearrangement joins TRBV7-8 to TRBJ1-5; D gene uncertain. The CDR3 is 13 amino acids. Deletions cut 1 base from V and 5 bases from J, with 6 bases between. Germline CDR1 reads SGHVS; CDR2 reads FQNEAQ. The CDR3 bases are TGTGCCAGCAGCTTAGGCGGAGATCAGCCCCAGCATTTT. It translates to CASSLGGDQPQHF. The entire variable domain, with the rest obtained from reference TRBV7-8 and TRBJ1-5, is as follows: GAGVSQSPRYKVAKRGQDVALRCDPISGHVSLFWYQQALGQGPEFLTYFQNEAQLDKSGLPSDRFFAERPEGSVSTLKIQRTQQEDSAVYLCASSLGGDQPQHFGDGTRLSIL.

V usage is TRBV4-3 and J usage is TRBJ2-7, with 7 bases aligning to TRBD1. This CDR3 is 18 amino acids long. Germline loops: CDR1 LGHNA, CDR2 YSLEER. The junction had 14 bases not matched to a gene; V was cut back by 3 bases and J by 0 bases. The CDR3 here is CASSHTLQDRSSSYEQYF. The CDR3 DNA sequence: TGCGCCAGCAGCCACACACTGCAGGACAGGTCGAGCTCCTACGAGCAGTACTTC.

This rearrangement joins TRBV4-2 to TRBJ1-1; the match to TRBD1 covers 8 bases. The germline V gene has CDR1 LGHNA and CDR2 YNFKEQ. V lost 4 bases, J lost 0 bases, and 10 bases stayed unmatched. CDR3 length equals 17 residues. Here the CDR3 reads CASSPPGRGQVNTEAFF. CDR3 nucleotide sequence: TGTGCCAGCAGCCCGCCCGGCCGGGGACAGGTGAACACTGAAGCTTTCTTT.

The V call is TRBV11-3, the J call TRBJ2-1; 10 bases line up with TRBD2. The CDR3 extends over 15 amino acids. With 1 base clipped from V and 5 bases from J, the junction kept 2 bases outside the gene matches. Germline CDR1 SGHNT, CDR2 YENEEA. CDR3 protein: CASSLGTSGDNEQFF. The CDR3 nucleotides read TGTGCCAGCAGCTTAGGGACTAGCGGAGACAATGAGCAGTTCTTC.

V usage is TRBV14 and J usage is TRBJ1-1; TRBD1 matches at 11 bases. Germline CDR1 is SGHDN and CDR2 is FVKESK. The junction had 3 bases not matched to a gene; V was cut back by 3 bases and J by 3 bases. This CDR3 has 15 amino acids. CDR3 protein: CASSQDRGLDTEAFF. The CDR3 DNA sequence: TGTGCCAGCAGCCAGGACAGGGGGCTGGACACTGAAGCTTTCTTT.

V is TRBV4-1 and J is TRBJ1-2; unclear D gene. Germline assignment: CDR1 MGHRA and CDR2 YSYEKL. CDR3 length equals 15 residues. The V end lost 4 bases, the J end lost 4 bases, and 16 bases lay between the germline ends. The chain's CDR3 is CASSRTGEGSYGYTF. CDR3 DNA sequence: TGCGCCAGCAGCCGAACGGGAGAAGGCTCCTATGGCTACACCTTC.

The chain couples TRBV11-2 to TRBJ2-3; 8 positions agree with TRBD2. Per germline, CDR1 SGHAT and CDR2 FQNNGV. This CDR3 is 15 amino acids long. Unmatched junction bases numbered 6, after V lost 3 bases and J lost 4 bases. CDR3 in DNA: TGTGCCAGCAGCTTTGTAGCGGGGCCGCCAGATACGCAGTATTTT. This gives the protein CASSFVAGPPDTQYF.

This chain uses TRBV13 with TRBJ2-5; tentatively, D is TRBD2 (5 bases). Germline V gene lookup returns CDR1 PRHDT and CDR2 FYEKMQ (reference sequence). The CDR3 runs 16 residues. Trimming pared 6 bases from V and 2 bases from J, leaving 19 bases between. As DNA, the CDR3 is TGTGCCAGCAGTCGCTCGCAGAGGGCGCGTCAAGAGACCCAGTACTTC. Translating gives CASSRSQRARQETQYF. Together with reference TRBV13 and TRBJ2-5, the CDR3 gives the full variable domain: AAGVIQSPRHLIKEKRETATLKCYPIPRHDTVYWYQQGPGQDPQFLISFYEKMQSDKGSIPDRFSAQQFSDYHSELNMSSLELGDSALYFCASSRSQRARQETQYFGPGTRLLVL.

The chain carries TRBV10-3 and TRBJ1-5; D perhaps matches TRBD1 (6 bases). Germline assignment: CDR1 ENHRY and CDR2 SYGVKD. Trimming removed 10 bases from V and 0 bases from J, with 16 bases in between. The CDR3 length is 15 residues. Here the CDR3 reads CATRGDTNSNQPQHF. The CDR3 DNA reads TGTGCCACCCGAGGGGACACCAATAGCAATCAGCCCCAGCATTTT.

The V call is TRBV28, the J call TRBJ2-1; 15 bases are shared with TRBD2. The CDR3 consists of 16 residues. V lost 4 bases and J lost 6; bases outside the gene matches: 4. CDR1 MDHEN and CDR2 SYDVKM come from the germline V gene. CDR3 nucleotides: TGTGCCAGCAGTTCAAGGACTAGCGGGAGGGGCAATGAGCAGTTCTTC. This encodes CASSSRTSGRGNEQFF.

The rearrangement uses TRBV11-1 and TRBJ2-1; D is perhaps TRBD2 (5 bases). The V and J ends lost 5 bases and 6 bases respectively, with 20 bases between them. CDR3 size: 16 residues. The germline V gene encodes CDR1 SGHAT and CDR2 FQDESV (reference sequence). The CDR3 loop reads CASSPSRWLGLNEQFF. The CDR3 DNA reads TGTGCCAGCAGCCCGTCACGCTGGCTAGGACTCAATGAGCAGTTCTTC.

This CDR3 is CASSSLGGGNEQFF. The DNA of the CDR3 is TGTGCCAGCAGTTCCTTAGGGGGGGGGAATGAGCAGTTCTTC. The chain joins TRBV27 to TRBJ2-1, with a tentative D call TRBD2 (7 bases). CDR1 is MNHEY and CDR2 is SMNVEV in the germline V gene (reference sequence). The CDR3 spans 14 residues. The ends were cut back, 4 bases at V and 7 bases at J, with 14 bases in the middle.

As DNA, the CDR3 is TGCGCCAGCAGCCTCGCTTCGGGAGGAGACAATGAGCAGTTCTTC. This gives the protein CASSLASGGDNEQFF. The chain employs TRBV4-1 and TRBJ2-1; TRBD2 agrees at 7 bases. The CDR3 is 15 amino acids. Germline loops: CDR1 MGHRA, CDR2 YSYEKL. V gave up 4 bases and J gave up 5 bases; unmatched junction bases: 8.

This clone was seen just once. The chain is built from TRBV5-1 and TRBJ2-7, with 8 positions matching TRBD2. Germline CDR1 reads SGHRS; CDR2 reads YFSETQ. Trimming removed 0 bases from V and 6 bases from J; junction bases left unmatched: 17. The CDR3 is 18 residues long. The chain's CDR3 is CASSLGPAVAGIPCEQYF. The CDR3 region has the DNA TGCGCCAGCAGCTTGGGCCCGGCGGTAGCGGGAATCCCTTGCGAGCAGTACTTC.

The chain has TRBV28 and TRBJ1-3; TRBD1 is a possible D gene (5 bases). CDR1 MDHEN and CDR2 SYDVKM come from the germline V gene. The V end was cut by 6 bases, the J end by 8 bases, with 17 bases between. This CDR3 contains 14 residues. The CDR3 nucleotides are TGTGCCAGCAGCACTCGGAGGGGTTCTGACACCATATATTTT. As protein: CASSTRRGSDTIYF. The full variable domain, completed using reference TRBV28 and TRBJ1-3, is DVKVTQSSRYLVKRTGEKVFLECVQDMDHENMFWYRQDPGLGLRLIYFSYDVKMKEKGDIPEGYSVSREKKERFSLILESASTNQTSMYLCASSTRRGSDTIYFGEGSWLTVV.